Included here is one T cell receptor beta chain sequence, with context. Its specificity is unknown. Data came from immunoSEQ multiplex PCR; TCRdb stores just in-frame clones and leaves some out. The data show approximately 12,000 clones, about 80% seen once. The data are from a study of graft-versus-host responses after intestinal transplantation. Study background: Among the recipients, all got anti-thymocyte globulin induction and then tacrolimus and steroids for about 3 years.

Notes on the study in general: Levels of circulating GvH clones at their peak were associated with early post-transplant HvG declines.

In germline, CDR1 is MDHEN, CDR2 SYDVKM. Trimming took 4 bases from V and 0 from J, leaving 10 bases between them. The length of the CDR3 is 14 residues. The authors processed graft tissue to release intraepithelial and lamina propria lymphocytes. The source of this sequence is a human patient who received an intestinal transplant, so some T cells may come from the graft donor. The starting material was ileum tissue, obtained 23 days after intestinal transplant. The rearrangement uses TRBV28 and TRBJ2-7, with D possibly TRBD2 on 6 matching bases. CDR3 protein: CASSWGRRSYEQYF. The CDR3 coding sequence is TGTGCCAGCAGTTGGGGGAGGCGCTCCTACGAGCAGTACTTC.